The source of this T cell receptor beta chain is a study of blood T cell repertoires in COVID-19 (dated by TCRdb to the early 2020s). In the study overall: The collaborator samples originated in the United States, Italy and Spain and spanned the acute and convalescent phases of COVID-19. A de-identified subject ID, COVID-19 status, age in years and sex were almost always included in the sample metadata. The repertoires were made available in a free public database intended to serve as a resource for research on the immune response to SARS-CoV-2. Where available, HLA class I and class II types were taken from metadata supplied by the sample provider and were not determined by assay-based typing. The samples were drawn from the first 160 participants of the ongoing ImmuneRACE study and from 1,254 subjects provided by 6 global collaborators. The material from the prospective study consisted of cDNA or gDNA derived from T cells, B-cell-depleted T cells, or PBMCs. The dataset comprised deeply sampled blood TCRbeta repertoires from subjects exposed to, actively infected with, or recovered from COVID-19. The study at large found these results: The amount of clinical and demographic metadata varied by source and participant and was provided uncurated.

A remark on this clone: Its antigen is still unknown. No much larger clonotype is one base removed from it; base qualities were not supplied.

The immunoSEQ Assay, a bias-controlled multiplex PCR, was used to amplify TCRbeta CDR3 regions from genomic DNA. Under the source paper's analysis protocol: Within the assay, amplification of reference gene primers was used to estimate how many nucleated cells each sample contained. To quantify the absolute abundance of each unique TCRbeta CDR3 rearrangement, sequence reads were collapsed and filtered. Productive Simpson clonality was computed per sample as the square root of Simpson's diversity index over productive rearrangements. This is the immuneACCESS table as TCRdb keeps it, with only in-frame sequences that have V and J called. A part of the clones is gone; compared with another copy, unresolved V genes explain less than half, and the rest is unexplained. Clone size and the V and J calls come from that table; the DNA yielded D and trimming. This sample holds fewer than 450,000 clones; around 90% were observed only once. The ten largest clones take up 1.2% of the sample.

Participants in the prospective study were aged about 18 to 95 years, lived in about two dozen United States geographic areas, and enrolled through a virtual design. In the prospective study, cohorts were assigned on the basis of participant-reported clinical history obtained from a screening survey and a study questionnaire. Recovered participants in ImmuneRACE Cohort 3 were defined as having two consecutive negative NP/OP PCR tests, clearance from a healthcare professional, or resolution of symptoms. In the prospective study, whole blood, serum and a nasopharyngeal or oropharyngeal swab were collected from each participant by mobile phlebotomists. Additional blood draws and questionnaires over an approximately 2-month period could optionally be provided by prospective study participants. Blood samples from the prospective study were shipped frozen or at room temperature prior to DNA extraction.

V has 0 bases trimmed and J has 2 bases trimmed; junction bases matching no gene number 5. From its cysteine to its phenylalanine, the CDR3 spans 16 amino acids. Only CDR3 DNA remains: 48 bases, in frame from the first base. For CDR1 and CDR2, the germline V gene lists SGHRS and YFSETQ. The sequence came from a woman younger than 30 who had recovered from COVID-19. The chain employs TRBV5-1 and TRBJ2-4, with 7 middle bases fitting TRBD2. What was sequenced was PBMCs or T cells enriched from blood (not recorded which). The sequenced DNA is TGCGCCAGCAGCTTGGTAGGGGAGGGCCCCAAAAACATTCAGTACTTC. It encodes CASSLVGEGPKNIQYF.